A selection of T cell receptor beta chains follows, all from one sample in a study of blood T cells in healthy people across ages. TCRdb re-called the 5' RACE reads through MiXCR, storing one row per CDR3 protein. The table has roughly 1.4 million distinct CDR3 sequences, roughly 59% seen once. The sample taken for sequencing was blood. The receptors stem from a man aged 18 to 35 in good health. Both conserved end residues are part of each CDR3. The order of the fields is CDR3 protein, CDR3 DNA, D gene, V gene, clone size, J gene. A D gene is named only where the DNA matches it firmly. The size of a clone is reported for some rows only, either as once, few or many, or as a class for expanded clones.

cdr3_aa: CASSYPYGASGSMGEQFF
cdr3_nt: TGTGCCAGCAGTTACCCGTATGGGGCTAGCGGGAGTATGGGTGAGCAGTTCTTC
d_call: TRBD2
v_call: TRBV6-5
clone_size: -
j_call: TRBJ2-1

cdr3_aa: CASKRGTSTDTQYF
cdr3_nt: TGCGCCAGCAAACGAGGGACCAGCACAGATACGCAGTATTTT
d_call: -
v_call: TRBV10-2
clone_size: -
j_call: TRBJ2-3

cdr3_aa: CASSQEGPSSTNEKLFF
cdr3_nt: TGCGCCAGCAGCCAAGAGGGTCCCTCCTCAACTAATGAAAAACTGTTTTTT
d_call: -
v_call: TRBV4-1
clone_size: -
j_call: TRBJ1-4

cdr3_aa: CSARDMDRGNSPLHF
cdr3_nt: TGCAGTGCTAGGGACATGGACAGGGGGAATTCACCCCTCCACTTT
d_call: TRBD1
v_call: TRBV20-1
clone_size: -
j_call: TRBJ1-6

cdr3_aa: CASSPVRGLYNEQFF
cdr3_nt: TGTGCCAGCAGTCCGGTAAGGGGACTATACAATGAGCAGTTCTTC
d_call: TRBD2
v_call: TRBV27
clone_size: -
j_call: TRBJ2-1

cdr3_aa: CSVANTDTQYF
cdr3_nt: TGCAGCGTTGCAAACACAGATACGCAGTATTTT
d_call: -
v_call: TRBV29-1
clone_size: -
j_call: TRBJ2-3

cdr3_aa: CAIKSKYGYTF
cdr3_nt: TGTGCCATCAAGTCAAAGTATGGCTACACCTTC
d_call: -
v_call: TRBV10-3
clone_size: -
j_call: TRBJ1-2

cdr3_aa: CASSEWQGLDTSTDTQYF
cdr3_nt: TGCGCCAGCAGTGAATGGCAGGGCCTAGATACTAGCACAGATACGCAGTATTTT
d_call: -
v_call: TRBV10-2
clone_size: -
j_call: TRBJ2-3

cdr3_aa: CASSQPTGRETQYF
cdr3_nt: TGTGCCAGCAGCCAACCCACCGGGCGGGAGACCCAGTACTTC
d_call: -
v_call: TRBV14
clone_size: -
j_call: TRBJ2-5

cdr3_aa: CASSLGTGVHYGYAF
cdr3_nt: TGTGCCAGCAGCCTAGGGACAGGAGTCCACTATGGCTACGCCTTC
d_call: TRBD1
v_call: TRBV11-2
clone_size: -
j_call: TRBJ1-2

cdr3_aa: CASSQEQVYYEQYF
cdr3_nt: TGCGCCAGCAGCCAAGAGCAGGTTTACTACGAGCAGTACTTC
d_call: -
v_call: TRBV4-1
clone_size: once
j_call: TRBJ2-7

cdr3_aa: CASSRRRGSAKNIQYF
cdr3_nt: TGTGCCAGCAGCCGAAGGAGGGGATCTGCCAAAAACATTCAGTACTTC
d_call: -
v_call: TRBV3-1
clone_size: few
j_call: TRBJ2-4

cdr3_aa: CASSLDAQGHRTQYF
cdr3_nt: TGCGCCAGCAGCTTGGACGCCCAGGGGCACAGAACCCAGTACTTC
d_call: -
v_call: TRBV5-1
clone_size: once
j_call: TRBJ2-5

cdr3_aa: CASSQFVGGGSNQPQHF
cdr3_nt: TGCGCCAGCAGCCAATTCGTCGGGGGAGGTTCTAATCAGCCCCAGCATTTT
d_call: -
v_call: TRBV4-1
clone_size: -
j_call: TRBJ1-5

cdr3_aa: CASSLFSGGPSFTDTQYF
cdr3_nt: TGTGCTAGCAGCTTATTTAGCGGGGGGCCTTCGTTCACAGATACGCAGTATTTT
d_call: TRBD2
v_call: TRBV7-7
clone_size: -
j_call: TRBJ2-3

cdr3_aa: CASSTSLMNTEAFF
cdr3_nt: TGTGCCAGCAGTACGAGCCTCATGAACACTGAAGCTTTCTTT
d_call: -
v_call: TRBV6-6
clone_size: -
j_call: TRBJ1-1

cdr3_aa: CASSQRTGTEGYTF
cdr3_nt: TGCGCCAGCAGCCAAAGAACGGGGACGGAGGGCTACACCTTC
d_call: -
v_call: TRBV5-1
clone_size: -
j_call: TRBJ1-2

cdr3_aa: CASSSNSEFPTDTQYF
cdr3_nt: TGTGCCAGCAGTTCCAACAGTGAGTTCCCCACAGATACGCAGTATTTT
d_call: -
v_call: TRBV27
clone_size: -
j_call: TRBJ2-3

cdr3_aa: CASSLGPFNEQFF
cdr3_nt: TGTGCCAGCAGCTTAGGGCCTTTCAATGAGCAGTTCTTC
d_call: -
v_call: TRBV7-9
clone_size: -
j_call: TRBJ2-1

cdr3_aa: CASSSLVAGGPYEQYF
cdr3_nt: TGTGCCAGCAGTTCACTCGTAGCGGGAGGGCCTTACGAGCAGTACTTC
d_call: TRBD2
v_call: TRBV6-6
clone_size: -
j_call: TRBJ2-7

cdr3_aa: CASSLKLRGEKLFF
cdr3_nt: TGTGCCAGCAGCTTAAAGCTAAGGGGCGAAAAACTGTTTTTT
d_call: -
v_call: TRBV7-2
clone_size: few
j_call: TRBJ1-4

cdr3_aa: CASSDRQGRETQYF
cdr3_nt: TGTGCCAGCAGTGACCGACAGGGAAGAGAGACCCAGTACTTC
d_call: TRBD1
v_call: TRBV25-1
clone_size: few
j_call: TRBJ2-5

cdr3_aa: CASSTRTGDTQYF
cdr3_nt: TGCGCCAGCAGTACTAGGACAGGAGATACGCAGTATTTT
d_call: TRBD1
v_call: TRBV5-1
clone_size: -
j_call: TRBJ2-3

cdr3_aa: CASSPTTGIVEQYF
cdr3_nt: TGTGCCAGCAGCCCTACGACGGGAATAGTGGAGCAGTACTTC
d_call: -
v_call: TRBV9
clone_size: -
j_call: TRBJ2-4

cdr3_aa: CASSGTAVQGYGYTF
cdr3_nt: TGTGCCAGCAGTGGGACAGCGGTCCAGGGGTATGGCTACACCTTC
d_call: -
v_call: TRBV6-4
clone_size: -
j_call: TRBJ1-2